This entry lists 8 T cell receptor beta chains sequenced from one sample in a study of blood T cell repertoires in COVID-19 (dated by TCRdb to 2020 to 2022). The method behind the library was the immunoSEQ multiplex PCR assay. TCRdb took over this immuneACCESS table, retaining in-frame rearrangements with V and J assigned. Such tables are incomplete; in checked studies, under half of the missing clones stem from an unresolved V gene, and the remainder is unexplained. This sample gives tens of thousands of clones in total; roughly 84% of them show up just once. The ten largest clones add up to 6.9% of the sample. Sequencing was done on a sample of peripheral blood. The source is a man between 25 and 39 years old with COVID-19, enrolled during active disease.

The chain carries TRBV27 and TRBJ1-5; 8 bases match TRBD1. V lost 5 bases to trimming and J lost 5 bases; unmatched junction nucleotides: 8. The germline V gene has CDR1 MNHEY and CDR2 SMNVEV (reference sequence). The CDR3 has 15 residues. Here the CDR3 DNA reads TGTGCCAGCAGTCAGGATACAGGGGGTCATCAGCCCCAGCATTTT. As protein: CASSQDTGGHQPQHF.

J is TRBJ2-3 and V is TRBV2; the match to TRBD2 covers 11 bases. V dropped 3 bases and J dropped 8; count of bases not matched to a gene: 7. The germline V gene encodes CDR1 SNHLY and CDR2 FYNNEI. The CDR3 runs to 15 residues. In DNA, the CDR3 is TGTGCCAGCAGTGACCGACTAGCGGGACGGGGTACGCAGTATTTT. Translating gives CASSDRLAGRGTQYF. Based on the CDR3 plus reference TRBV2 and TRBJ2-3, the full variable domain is EPEVTQTPSHQVTQMGQEVILRCVPISNHLYFYWYRQILGQKVEFLVSFYNNEISEKSEIFDDQFSVERPDGSNFTLKIRSTKLEDSAMYFCASSDRLAGRGTQYFGPGTRLTVL.

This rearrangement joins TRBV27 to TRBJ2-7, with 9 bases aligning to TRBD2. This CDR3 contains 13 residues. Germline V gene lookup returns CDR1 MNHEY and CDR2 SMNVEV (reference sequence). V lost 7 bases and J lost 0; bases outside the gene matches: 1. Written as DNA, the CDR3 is TGTGCCAGCACTAGCGGGAACTCCTACGAGCAGTACTTC. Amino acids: CASTSGNSYEQYF.

The CDR3 loop reads CASRDSSRWETQYF. CDR3 nucleotide sequence: TGTGCCAGCAGGGACAGCTCAAGATGGGAGACCCAGTACTTC. The rearrangement uses TRBV6-5 and TRBJ2-5; maybe TRBD1 (6 bases). Germline-derived CDR1 and CDR2 are MNHEY and SVGAGI. This CDR3 has 14 residues. Trimming removed 6 bases from V and 5 bases from J, with 16 bases in between.

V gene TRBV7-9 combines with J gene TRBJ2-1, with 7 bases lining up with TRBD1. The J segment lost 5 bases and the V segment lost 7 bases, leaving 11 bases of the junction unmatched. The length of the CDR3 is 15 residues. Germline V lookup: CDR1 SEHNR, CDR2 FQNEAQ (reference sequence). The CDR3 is CASTSSTGKNNEQFF. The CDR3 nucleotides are TGTGCCAGCACCTCTTCGACAGGGAAAAACAATGAGCAGTTCTTC.

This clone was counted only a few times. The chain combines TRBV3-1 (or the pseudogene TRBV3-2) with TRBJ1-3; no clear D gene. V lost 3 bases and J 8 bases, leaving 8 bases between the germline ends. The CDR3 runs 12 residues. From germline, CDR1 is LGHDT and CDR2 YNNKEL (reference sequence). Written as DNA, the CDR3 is TGTGCCAGCAGCCATTCGTCCGACACCATATATTTT. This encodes CASSHSSDTIYF.

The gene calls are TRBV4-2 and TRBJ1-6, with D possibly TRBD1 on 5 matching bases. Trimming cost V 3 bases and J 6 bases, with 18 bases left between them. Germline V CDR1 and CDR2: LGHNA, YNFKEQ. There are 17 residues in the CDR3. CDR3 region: CASSHPGALGFNSPLHF. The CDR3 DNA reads TGTGCCAGCAGCCACCCTGGGGCCTTAGGGTTTAATTCACCCCTCCACTTT.

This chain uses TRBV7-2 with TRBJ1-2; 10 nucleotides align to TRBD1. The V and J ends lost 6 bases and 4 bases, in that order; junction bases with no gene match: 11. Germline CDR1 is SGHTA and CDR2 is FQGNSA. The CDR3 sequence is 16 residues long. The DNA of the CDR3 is TGTGCCAGCAGTTTCCTAAGGACAGGGGGACCCTATGGCTACACCTTC. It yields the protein CASSFLRTGGPYGYTF.